A single sample gave rise to the 20 T cell receptor beta chains below, sequenced in a study of identifying expanded T cells in peripheral blood (dated by TCRdb to the late 2010s). Library preparation used the immunoSEQ multiplex PCR assay. TCRdb took over this immuneACCESS table, retaining in-frame rearrangements with V and J assigned. Such tables are incomplete; in checked studies, under half of the missing clones stem from an unresolved V gene, and the remainder is unexplained. This sample is represented by roughly 92,000 clones; more than 70% of them were singletons. Around 17% of the sample goes to the ten largest clones. Sequencing input: blood. These receptor sequences come from a person between 18 and 75 years old in good health.

For the CDR3, the DNA is TGTGCCAGCAGTGAATACGGGGGCAATCAGCCCCAGCATTTT. Translation gives CASSEYGGNQPQHF. This chain connects TRBV25-1 to TRBJ1-5; no firm D call. The CDR3 runs to 14 residues. The germline V gene has CDR1 MGHDK and CDR2 SYGVNS. Trimming cost V 0 bases and J 2 bases, with 5 bases left between them.

The J gene is TRBJ1-2, the V gene TRBV6-5; D is perhaps TRBD1 (5 bases). Germline values: CDR1 MNHEY, CDR2 SVGAGI. Trimming shortened V by 2 bases and J by 12 bases, and 13 bases separated the two germline ends. The CDR3 length is 12 residues. The CDR3 nucleotides read TGTGCCAGCAGTTACCCGCAGGGTACGGACACCTTC. This gives the protein CASSYPQGTDTF.

Only a few counts were recorded for this clone. The V gene is TRBV9, the J gene TRBJ1-2; D is ambiguous. The germline gives CDR1 SGDLS, CDR2 YYNGEE. V dropped 3 bases and J dropped 1 base, with 7 bases sitting between them. The CDR3 spans 13 residues. CDR3 coding DNA: TGTGCCAGCAGCGGCAGTTTTAACTATGGCTACACCTTC. Translation: CASSGSFNYGYTF.

This clone has just a few counts. The chain combines TRBV2 with TRBJ2-7, with D perhaps TRBD2 (5 bases). The length of the CDR3 is 14 residues. Trimming pared 6 bases from V and 0 bases from J, leaving 12 bases between. Germline CDR1 and CDR2: SNHLY and FYNNEI. The CDR3 loop reads CASRLSAVSYEQYF. CDR3 in DNA: TGTGCCAGCAGATTGTCAGCGGTCTCCTACGAGCAGTACTTC.

The chain couples TRBV11-2 to TRBJ2-7; D not resolved. The V gene's germline CDR1 is SGHAT and CDR2 FQNNGV. This CDR3 comprises 10 residues. V was shortened by 5 bases and J by 4 bases, with 3 bases between the two germline ends. Here the CDR3 reads CASSQYEQYF. The CDR3 DNA reads TGTGCCAGCAGCCAATACGAGCAGTACTTC.

Here the CDR3 DNA reads TGCGCCAGCAGCCAAGAACCGGCAGGGAGGGTAAACATTCAGTACTTC. Translation gives CASSQEPAGRVNIQYF. The chain combines TRBV4-3 with TRBJ2-4; 7 nucleotides match TRBD2. V lost 0 bases, J lost 6 bases, and 8 bases stayed unmatched. The CDR3 consists of 16 residues. Germline V gives CDR1 LGHNA, CDR2 YSLEER.

The chain is built from TRBV7-9 and TRBJ2-7; 7 bases map to TRBD1. The germline V gene has CDR1 SEHNR and CDR2 FQNEAQ (reference sequence). The length of the CDR3 is 13 residues. The V and J ends lost 5 bases and 6 bases, in that order; junction bases with no gene match: 7. CDR3 protein: CASSRTGALEQYF. The CDR3 DNA is TGTGCCAGCAGCCGAACAGGGGCCCTCGAGCAGTACTTC.

The chain uses TRBV5-1 and TRBJ2-5; perhaps TRBD2 as D (6 bases). Germline CDR1 is SGHRS and CDR2 is YFSETQ. V lost 5 bases and J lost 5, with 13 bases in between. The CDR3 is 13 amino acids. In DNA, the CDR3 is TGCGCCAGCAGGGAGGCTAGCGCCGAGACCCAGTACTTC. It yields the protein CASREASAETQYF.

The chain couples TRBV28 to TRBJ2-2; D not resolved. The CDR3 is made up of 14 amino acids. Trimming stripped 2 bases from V and 5 bases from J, with 9 bases between. The V gene's germline CDR1 is MDHEN and CDR2 SYDVKM. As DNA, the CDR3 is TGTGCCAGCAGTTTAATCAACCCAACCGGGGAGCTGTTTTTT. Translation: CASSLINPTGELFF.

This chain uses TRBV13 with TRBJ2-3; 10 positions agree with TRBD1. Germline V gives CDR1 PRHDT, CDR2 FYEKMQ (reference sequence). V trimming: 3 bases; J trimming: 1 base; junction bases outside the gene matches: 16. This CDR3 is 20 amino acids long. The CDR3 loop reads CASSFWTGGIEGSGTDTQYF. In DNA form, the CDR3 reads TGTGCCAGCAGCTTTTGGACAGGGGGTATTGAGGGATCTGGCACAGATACGCAGTATTTT.

This chain links TRBV6-1 with TRBJ2-1; 15 bases are shared with TRBD2. This CDR3 region has 17 residues. V shed 4 bases, J shed 4 bases, and the junction held 5 bases outside the gene matches. Per the germline V gene, CDR1 is MNHNS and CDR2 is SASEGT. The CDR3, as DNA: TGTGCCAGCAGTGGACAAGGGACTAGCGGGGGGTACAATGAGCAGTTCTTC. Amino acid sequence: CASSGQGTSGGYNEQFF.

The chain combines TRBV6-1 with TRBJ2-5, with D perhaps TRBD1 (6 bases). The ends were cut back, 5 bases at V and 6 bases at J, with 16 bases in the middle. Germline CDR1 MNHNS, CDR2 SASEGT. There are 14 residues in the CDR3. The CDR3 loop reads CASSQDRISKTQYF. CDR3 in DNA: TGTGCCAGCAGTCAAGACAGGATTTCGAAGACCCAGTACTTC.

The V call is TRBV5-1, the J call TRBJ2-5; TRBD1 agrees at 12 bases. CDR1 and CDR2 (germline): SGHRS, YFSETQ. The V segment lost 4 bases and the J segment 5 bases; nucleotides outside the gene matches: 12. The CDR3 runs 17 residues. The CDR3 spells CASSAGTGGAGWETQYF. The CDR3 DNA sequence: TGCGCCAGCAGCGCCGGGACAGGGGGCGCAGGATGGGAGACCCAGTACTTC.

This sequence joins TRBV2 and TRBJ1-1; D remains ambiguous. The germline V gene has CDR1 SNHLY and CDR2 FYNNEI. The CDR3 loop spans 12 amino acids. V lost 7 bases to trimming and J lost 1 base, with 7 bases between them. The CDR3 sequence: CASTRQNTEAFF. The DNA for the CDR3 is TGTGCCAGCACCAGACAGAACACTGAAGCTTTCTTT.

This clone was counted once. The chain has TRBV9 and TRBJ2-7, with D tentatively TRBD1 (5 bases). Germline lookup yields CDR1 SGDLS and CDR2 YYNGEE. The CDR3 loop spans 14 amino acids. Between the trimmed V and J ends, which lost 4 bases and 1 base, there was a span of 12 bases. CDR3 region: CASSTLDSSYEQYF. The CDR3, as DNA: TGTGCCAGCAGCACCCTAGACAGTTCCTACGAGCAGTACTTC.

The V and J genes are TRBV5-6 and TRBJ2-7; unclear D gene. Germline V gene data show CDR1 as SGHDT and CDR2 as YYEEEE. This CDR3 contains 16 residues. Trimming took off 1 base at V and 5 bases at J, with 19 bases between the two ends. The CDR3 here is CASSLLRRRLFHEQYF. CDR3 coding DNA: TGTGCCAGCAGCTTGTTGAGGAGACGACTCTTCCACGAGCAGTACTTC.

The chain combines TRBV4-3 with TRBJ2-6; D gene uncertain. Germline loops: CDR1 LGHNA, CDR2 YSLEER. V dropped 1 base and J dropped 1 base, with 8 bases sitting between them. This CDR3 has 16 amino acids. The CDR3 bases are TGCGCCAGCAGCCAAGCAGTCCCGTCTGGGGCCAACGTCCTGACTTTC. Translating gives CASSQAVPSGANVLTF.

This chain connects TRBV6-6 to TRBJ2-7; D might be TRBD1 or TRBD2, each matching 5 bases. Trimming took off 0 bases at V and 0 bases at J, with 12 bases between the two ends. Germline V gene data show CDR1 as MNHNY and CDR2 as SVGAGI (reference sequence). The CDR3 runs 16 residues. CDR3 sequence: CASSYSGVDYSYEQYF. In DNA form, the CDR3 reads TGTGCCAGCAGTTACTCGGGGGTAGACTACTCCTACGAGCAGTACTTC.

The chain carries TRBV4-3 and TRBJ2-5; D unresolved. Germline CDR1 is LGHNA and CDR2 is YSLEER. V gave up 4 bases and J gave up 5 bases, with 23 bases separating them. The CDR3 runs 17 residues. The CDR3 bases are TGCGCCAGCAGCCGATCGGTAGGAACCTCCTCCTGGGAGACCCAGTACTTC. Residues: CASSRSVGTSSWETQYF.

V is TRBV5-1 and J is TRBJ2-5, with TRBD1 matching 12 bases. The germline V gene encodes CDR1 SGHRS and CDR2 YFSETQ. V shed 3 bases, J shed 4 bases, and the junction held 7 bases outside the gene matches. The CDR3 length is 16 residues. This chain's CDR3 is CASSSSGTGGRETQYF. CDR3 nucleotides: TGCGCCAGCAGCTCGTCCGGGACAGGGGGCCGAGAGACCCAGTACTTC.